This T cell receptor beta chain was obtained from a study of T cells expressing NK-cell markers. Overall study: Sorted CD3+CD56+NKG2C+, CD3+CD56+NKG2C- and CD3+CD56-NKG2C+ T-cell subsets were beta-chain profiled. In the group of eight sequenced donors, seven were HCMV-seropositive and one was seronegative.

Germline loops: CDR1 DFQATT, CDR2 SNEGSKA (reference sequence). The CDR3 is 13 residues long. Regarding this clonotype: Its antigen is unknown.

Study-wide results and caveats: Topping the CD3+CD56-NKG2C+ fraction as well were these clonotypes, in a few donors. In several donors, dominant CD3+CD56+NKG2C+ clones formed about 1.0-7.5% of CD8+ cells.

TCRdb reprocessed the 5' RACE reads and reports one entry per CDR3 protein, with no DNA. The ten most abundant clones cover 62% of a sample with thousands of distinct CDR3 sequences. Material: blood T cells: a sorted CD56 or NKG2C T cell subset, CD4+ or CD8+ T cells, or bulk PBMC T cells (not recorded which). The source is a man aged 18-75 years in good health. The chain couples TRBV20-1 to TRBJ1-3. The CDR3 sequence is CSARDNSGNTIYF.